The 15 T cell receptor beta chains listed next were all sequenced from one sample in a study of technical replicates of blood from a handful of donors. Some clones are missing from TCRdb's copy, which holds only in-frame ones; the method was immunoSEQ multiplex PCR. The sample shows around 84,000 clones, around 97% of them seen only once. Material: T cells isolated from PBMCs. The receptors stem from a human donor in good health.

V gene TRBV7-3 combines with J gene TRBJ1-1, with 7 bases fitting TRBD1. V shed 6 bases, J shed 4 bases, and the junction held 5 bases outside the gene matches. The CDR3 is 13 amino acids. The V gene's germline CDR1 is SGHTA and CDR2 FQGTGA. In DNA, the CDR3 is TGTGCCAGCAGGTTGACAGGGTCCACTGAAGCTTTCTTT. Its translation: CASRLTGSTEAFF.

J is TRBJ2-5 and V is TRBV20-1; the D gene is possibly TRBD1 (6 bases). The V gene's germline CDR1 is DFQATT and CDR2 SNEGSKA (reference sequence). The length of the CDR3 is 11 residues. Here the CDR3 DNA reads TGCTGTGGACAGAACCAAGAGACCCAGTACTTC. Translation gives CCGQNQETQYF.

Worth noting for this clone: A read error may account for a junction end that differs from germline. V gene TRBV5-1 combines with J gene TRBJ1-2; weak D call: TRBD1 (6 bases). CDR1 and CDR2 from the germline V gene are SGHRS and YFSETQ. This CDR3 contains 15 residues. DNA for the CDR3: TGCGCCAGCACCTTGAGAGACGGGGGGCATCATGGCTACACCTTC. This sequence encodes CASTLRDGGHHGYTF.

This clone was observed a single time. The V and J genes are TRBV5-6 and TRBJ2-2; 7 positions agree with TRBD2. The CDR3 spans 16 residues. J was trimmed by 3 bases and V by 4 bases; bases with no gene match: 9. In germline, CDR1 is SGHDT, CDR2 YYEEEE. The CDR3 region has the DNA TGTGCCAGCAGCCCGGCCCGACGGGGGGACACCGGGGAGCTGTTTTTT. Residues: CASSPARRGDTGELFF.

This clone is a singleton in its sample. This chain connects TRBV4-1 to TRBJ1-3, with TRBD1 as a possible D gene (6 bases). Germline-derived CDR1 and CDR2 are MGHRA and YSYEKL. There are 14 residues in the CDR3. Trimming stripped 6 bases from V and 1 base from J, with 10 bases between. In DNA form, the CDR3 reads TGCGCCAGCAGGCCTCAGGGGTCTGGAAACACCATATATTTT. Its translation: CASRPQGSGNTIYF.

The rearrangement joins TRBV28 to TRBJ1-5; no reliable D call. Trimming removed 8 bases from V and 3 bases from J, with 17 bases in between. There are 15 residues in the CDR3. CDR1 MDHEN and CDR2 SYDVKM come from the germline V gene. The CDR3 bases are TGTGCCAGCCACGAGCAGGTAGCGTACAATCAGCCCCAGCATTTT. Amino acids: CASHEQVAYNQPQHF. The whole variable domain, remainder taken from reference TRBV28 and TRBJ1-5, is DVKVTQSSRYLVKRTGEKVFLECVQDMDHENMFWYRQDPGLGLRLIYFSYDVKMKEKGDIPEGYSVSREKKERFSLILESASTNQTSMYLCASHEQVAYNQPQHFGDGTRLSIL.

This rearrangement joins TRBV5-8 to TRBJ2-1; TRBD2 matches at 8 bases. The CDR3 consists of 15 residues. Looked up from germline, CDR1 is SGHTS and CDR2 is YDEGEE. V lost 4 bases to trimming and J lost 8 bases; unmatched junction nucleotides: 11. The CDR3 spells CASSRSGSRSDEQFF. The CDR3 bases are TGTGCCAGCAGCCGGAGCGGGAGTAGGAGCGATGAGCAGTTCTTC.

This clone was detected only a few times. The V call is TRBV4-1, the J call TRBJ2-7, with TRBD2 identical over 7 bases. Germline trimming cut 0 bases from V and 0 bases from J; bases unmatched to any gene: 2. The germline V gene encodes CDR1 MGHRA and CDR2 YSYEKL. CDR3 length: 15 amino acids. DNA for the CDR3: TGCGCCAGCAGCCAAGATGGGGGGGACTCCTACGAGCAGTACTTC. Translated, it gives CASSQDGGDSYEQYF.

The chain uses TRBV7-9 and TRBJ2-1; D unclear. The CDR3 has 15 amino acids. Trimming left V 5 bases short and J 7 bases short, with 18 bases between. Germline CDR1 SEHNR, CDR2 FQNEAQ (reference sequence). Here the CDR3 reads CASSPWKAVRNEQFF. CDR3 nucleotide sequence: TGTGCCAGCAGCCCTTGGAAGGCGGTGAGAAATGAGCAGTTCTTC.

The chain links TRBV11-2 to TRBJ2-2; 8 bases fit TRBD2. Germline values: CDR1 SGHAT, CDR2 FQNNGV. The CDR3 extends over 19 amino acids. Germline trimming cut 2 bases from V and 4 bases from J; bases unmatched to any gene: 15. CDR3 region: CASSLNSRRGGLGTGELFF. The CDR3 DNA reads TGTGCCAGCAGCTTAAATTCGCGTCGGGGGGGCCTCGGCACCGGGGAGCTGTTTTTT.

This rearrangement joins TRBV6-1 to TRBJ1-1; TRBD1 agrees at 8 bases. Germline lookup yields CDR1 MNHNS and CDR2 SASEGT. The CDR3 extends over 17 amino acids. J gave up 5 bases and V 5 bases, and 16 bases lay outside the gene matches. The CDR3 loop reads CASSKGTGQGKLTEAFF. In nucleotides, the CDR3 is TGTGCCAGCAGTAAAGGTACCGGACAGGGAAAATTAACTGAAGCTTTCTTT.

The V and J genes are TRBV7-8 and TRBJ2-1, with 14 nucleotides matching TRBD2. The CDR3 loop spans 15 amino acids. V dropped 2 bases and J dropped 8; count of bases not matched to a gene: 2. Germline CDR1 SGHVS, CDR2 FQNEAQ. CDR3 DNA: TGTGCCAGCAGCTTAAGACTAGCGGGAGGGTATGAGCAGTTCTTC. Translated: CASSLRLAGGYEQFF.

This chain links TRBV25-1 with TRBJ1-6; 7 nucleotides agree with TRBD1. The CDR3 is 12 amino acids. The V and J ends lost 10 bases and 7 bases, in that order; junction bases with no gene match: 4. Germline V gives CDR1 MGHDK, CDR2 SYGVNS. CDR3 residues: CATRTGNSPLHF. The CDR3 bases are TGTGCCACAAGGACAGGAAATTCACCCCTCCACTTT. The variable domain in full, with the rest retrieved from reference TRBV25-1 and TRBJ1-6, is EADIYQTPRYLVIGTGKKITLECSQTMGHDKMYWYQQDPGMELHLIHYSYGVNSTEKGDLSSESTVSRIRTEHFPLTLESARPSHTSQYLCATRTGNSPLHFGNGTRLTVT.

J is TRBJ1-2 and V is TRBV30, with 7 bases identical to TRBD1. In germline, CDR1 is GTSNPN, CDR2 SVGIG (reference sequence). The CDR3 consists of 12 residues. V dropped 2 bases and J dropped 8; count of bases not matched to a gene: 5. Here the CDR3 reads CAWSSGGGGYTF. Here the CDR3 DNA reads TGTGCCTGGAGTTCAGGGGGTGGGGGCTACACCTTC.

The rearrangement joins TRBV6-1 to TRBJ2-4; D not certain. Germline loops: CDR1 MNHNS, CDR2 SASEGT. Trimming pared 6 bases from V and 4 bases from J, leaving 10 bases between. This CDR3 comprises 13 residues. The CDR3 region is CASRSTRKNIQYF. For the CDR3, the DNA is TGTGCCAGCAGATCAACGAGGAAAAACATTCAGTACTTC.